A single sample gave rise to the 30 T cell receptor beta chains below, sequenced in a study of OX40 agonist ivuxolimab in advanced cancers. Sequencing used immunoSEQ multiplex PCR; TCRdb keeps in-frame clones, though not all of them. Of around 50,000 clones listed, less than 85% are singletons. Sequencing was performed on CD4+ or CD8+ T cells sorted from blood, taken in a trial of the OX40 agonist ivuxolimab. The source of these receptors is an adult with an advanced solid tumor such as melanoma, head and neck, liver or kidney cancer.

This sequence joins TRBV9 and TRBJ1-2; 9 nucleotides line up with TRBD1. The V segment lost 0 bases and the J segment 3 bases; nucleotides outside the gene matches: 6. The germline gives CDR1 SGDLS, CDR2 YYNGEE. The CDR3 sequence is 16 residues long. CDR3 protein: CASSVEGQGNDYGYTF. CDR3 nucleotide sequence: TGTGCCAGCAGCGTAGAGGGACAGGGAAACGACTATGGCTACACCTTC.

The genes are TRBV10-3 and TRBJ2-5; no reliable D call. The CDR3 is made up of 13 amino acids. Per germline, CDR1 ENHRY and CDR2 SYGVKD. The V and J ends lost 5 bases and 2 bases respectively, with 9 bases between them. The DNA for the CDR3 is TGTGCCATCAGTCCGACGGCGCAAGAGACCCAGTACTTC. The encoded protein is CAISPTAQETQYF.

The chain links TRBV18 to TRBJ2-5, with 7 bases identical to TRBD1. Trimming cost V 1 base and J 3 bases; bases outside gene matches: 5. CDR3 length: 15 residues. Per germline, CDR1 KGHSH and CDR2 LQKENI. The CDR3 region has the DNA TGTGCCAGCTCACCACTCGGGACAGCGAAAGAGACCCAGTACTTC. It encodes CASSPLGTAKETQYF.

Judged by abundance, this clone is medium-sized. The CDR3, as DNA: TGCGCCAGCCCCCAGGGACAGAAAAACATTCAGTACTTC. Amino acids: CASPQGQKNIQYF. The chain links TRBV10-1 to TRBJ2-4; 7 bases match TRBD1. The V gene end was trimmed by 8 bases and the J gene end by 4 bases; junction bases not matched to a gene: 5. The CDR3 totals 13 residues. Germline V gene lookup returns CDR1 WNHNN and CDR2 SYGVQD (reference sequence).

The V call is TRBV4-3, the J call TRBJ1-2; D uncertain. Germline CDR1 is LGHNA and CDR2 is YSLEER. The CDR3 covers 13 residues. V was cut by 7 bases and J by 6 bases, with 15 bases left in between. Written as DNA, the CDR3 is TGCGCCAGCACCGGTTCTGGATTTCATGGCTACACCTTC. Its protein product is CASTGSGFHGYTF.

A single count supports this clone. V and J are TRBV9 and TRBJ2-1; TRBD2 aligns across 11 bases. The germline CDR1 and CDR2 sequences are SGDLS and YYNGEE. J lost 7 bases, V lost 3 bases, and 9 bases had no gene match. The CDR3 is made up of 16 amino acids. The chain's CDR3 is CASSANSGGAENEQFF. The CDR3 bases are TGTGCCAGCAGCGCGAATAGCGGGGGGGCCGAGAATGAGCAGTTCTTC.

The CDR3 loop reads CAISEMPSGGVNTGELFF. CDR3 nucleotide sequence: TGTGCCATCAGTGAGATGCCTAGCGGAGGTGTGAACACCGGGGAGCTGTTTTTT. This chain joins TRBV10-3 and TRBJ2-2, with 7 bases that match TRBD2. The CDR3 has 18 residues. Trimming cost V 2 bases and J 1 base; bases outside gene matches: 10. Germline V lookup: CDR1 ENHRY, CDR2 SYGVKD.

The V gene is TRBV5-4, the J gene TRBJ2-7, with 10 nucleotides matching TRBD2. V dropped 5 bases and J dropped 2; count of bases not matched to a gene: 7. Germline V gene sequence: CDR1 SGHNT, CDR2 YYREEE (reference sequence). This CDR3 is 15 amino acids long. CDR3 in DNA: TGTGCCAGCAGTTACCTAGCGGGAGACCCCTACGAGCAGTACTTC. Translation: CASSYLAGDPYEQYF.

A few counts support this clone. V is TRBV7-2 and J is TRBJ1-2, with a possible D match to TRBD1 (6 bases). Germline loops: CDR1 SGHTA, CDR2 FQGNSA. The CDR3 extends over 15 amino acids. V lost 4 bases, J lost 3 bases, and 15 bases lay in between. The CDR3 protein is CASSSDQGSYYGYTF. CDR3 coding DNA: TGTGCCAGCAGCTCGGATCAGGGGAGTTACTATGGCTACACCTTC.

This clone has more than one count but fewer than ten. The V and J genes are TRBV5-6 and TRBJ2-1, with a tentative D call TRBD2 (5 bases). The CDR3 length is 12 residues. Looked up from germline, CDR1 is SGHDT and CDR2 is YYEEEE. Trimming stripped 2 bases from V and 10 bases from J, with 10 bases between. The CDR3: CASSLVGAEQFF. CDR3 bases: TGTGCCAGCAGCTTAGTGGGAGCCGAGCAGTTCTTC.

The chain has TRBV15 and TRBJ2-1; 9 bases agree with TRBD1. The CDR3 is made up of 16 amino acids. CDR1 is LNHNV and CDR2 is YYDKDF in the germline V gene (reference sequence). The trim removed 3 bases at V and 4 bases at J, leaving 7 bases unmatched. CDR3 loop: CATSRYQDRGYNEQFF. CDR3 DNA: TGTGCCACCAGCAGGTACCAGGACAGGGGATACAATGAGCAGTTCTTC.

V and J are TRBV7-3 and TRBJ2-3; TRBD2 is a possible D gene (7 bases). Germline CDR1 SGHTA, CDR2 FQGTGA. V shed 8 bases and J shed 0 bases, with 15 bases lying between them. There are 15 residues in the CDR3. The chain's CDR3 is CASSRGAESTDTQYF. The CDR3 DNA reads TGTGCCAGCTCCCGGGGGGCGGAGAGCACAGATACGCAGTATTTT.

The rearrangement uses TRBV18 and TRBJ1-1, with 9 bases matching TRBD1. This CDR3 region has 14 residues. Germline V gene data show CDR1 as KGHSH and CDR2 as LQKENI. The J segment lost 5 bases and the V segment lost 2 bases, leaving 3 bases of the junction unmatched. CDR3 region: CASSPATGGTEAFF. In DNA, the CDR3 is TGTGCCAGCTCACCAGCGACAGGGGGAACTGAAGCTTTCTTT.

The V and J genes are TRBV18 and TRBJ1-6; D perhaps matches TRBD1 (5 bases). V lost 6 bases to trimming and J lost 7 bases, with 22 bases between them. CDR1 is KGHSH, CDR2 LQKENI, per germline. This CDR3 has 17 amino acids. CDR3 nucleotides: TGTGCCAGCTCTTACCGCGCTGGGGACCGTGGGAATTCACCCCTCCACTTT. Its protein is CASSYRAGDRGNSPLHF.

The CDR3 DNA reads as TGTGCCAGCAGCGTGGATCGCACAGATACGCAGTATTTT. Its translation is CASSVDRTDTQYF. The chain recombines TRBV7-9 with TRBJ2-3; D gene ambiguous. Deletions cut 5 bases from V and 1 base from J, with 7 bases between. The germline V gene has CDR1 SEHNR and CDR2 FQNEAQ (reference sequence). This CDR3 spans 13 amino acids.

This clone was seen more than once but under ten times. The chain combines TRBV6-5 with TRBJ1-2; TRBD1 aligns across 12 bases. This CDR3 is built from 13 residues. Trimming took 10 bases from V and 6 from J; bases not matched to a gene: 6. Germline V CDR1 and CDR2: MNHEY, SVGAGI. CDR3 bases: TGTGCCACCCTGGGACAGGGGGCGGATGGCTACACCTTC. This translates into CATLGQGADGYTF.

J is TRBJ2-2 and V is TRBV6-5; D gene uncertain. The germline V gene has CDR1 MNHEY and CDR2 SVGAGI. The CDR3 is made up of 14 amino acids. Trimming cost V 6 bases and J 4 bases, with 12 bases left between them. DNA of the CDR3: TGTGCCAGCAGCTCCCCCCGGGCCACCGGGGAGCTGTTTTTT. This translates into CASSSPRATGELFF.

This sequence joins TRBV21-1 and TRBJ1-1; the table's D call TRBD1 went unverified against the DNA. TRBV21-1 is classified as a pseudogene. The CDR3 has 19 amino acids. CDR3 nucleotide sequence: TGTGCCAGCAGTACCAAGACCCAAAGGACAGTTAGGGGGAACACTGAAGCTTTCTTT. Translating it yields CASSTKTQRTVRGNTEAFF.

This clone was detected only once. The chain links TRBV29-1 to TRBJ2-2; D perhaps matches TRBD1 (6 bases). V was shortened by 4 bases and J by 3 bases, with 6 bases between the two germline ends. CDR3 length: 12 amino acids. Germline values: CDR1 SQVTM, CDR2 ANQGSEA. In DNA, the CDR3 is TGCAGCGTTGCAGGGGACACCGGGGAGCTGTTTTTT. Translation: CSVAGDTGELFF.

The CDR3 loop is CASSPRGGQAQPQHF. The CDR3 DNA is TGTGCCAGCAGCCCTCGGGGGGGACAGGCACAGCCCCAGCATTTT. The chain recombines TRBV2 with TRBJ1-5; 8 nucleotides match TRBD1. This CDR3 spans 15 amino acids. Germline V gene lookup returns CDR1 SNHLY and CDR2 FYNNEI. Losses at the gene ends were 6 bases for V and 7 bases for J; bases not matched to a gene: 11.

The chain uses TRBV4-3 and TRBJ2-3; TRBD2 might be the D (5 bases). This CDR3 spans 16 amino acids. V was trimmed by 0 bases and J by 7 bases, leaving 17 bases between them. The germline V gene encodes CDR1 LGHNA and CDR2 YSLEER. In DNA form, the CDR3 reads TGCGCCAGCAGCCAAGAAGGTCGGCTAGCAAGCAATACGCAGTATTTT. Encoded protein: CASSQEGRLASNTQYF.

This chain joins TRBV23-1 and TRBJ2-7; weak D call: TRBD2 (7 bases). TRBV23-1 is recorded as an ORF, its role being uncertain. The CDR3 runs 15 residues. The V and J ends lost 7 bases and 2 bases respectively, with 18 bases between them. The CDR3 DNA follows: TGCGCCAGCACCCCCCGGGGAGGGGGGCCCTACGAGCAGTACTTC. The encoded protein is CASTPRGGGPYEQYF.

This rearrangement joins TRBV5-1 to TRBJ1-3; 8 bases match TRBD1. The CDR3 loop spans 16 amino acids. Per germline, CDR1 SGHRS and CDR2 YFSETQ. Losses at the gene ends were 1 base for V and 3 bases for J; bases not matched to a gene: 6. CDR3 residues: CASSLNQGASGNTIYF. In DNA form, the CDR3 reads TGCGCCAGCAGCTTGAACCAGGGGGCAAGTGGAAACACCATATATTTT.

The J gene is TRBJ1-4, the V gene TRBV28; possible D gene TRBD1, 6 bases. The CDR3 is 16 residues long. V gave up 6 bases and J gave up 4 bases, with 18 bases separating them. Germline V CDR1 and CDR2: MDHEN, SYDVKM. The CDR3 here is CASSPRRGARNEKLFF. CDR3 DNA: TGTGCCAGCAGCCCGCGGCGGGGGGCCCGTAATGAAAAACTGTTTTTT.

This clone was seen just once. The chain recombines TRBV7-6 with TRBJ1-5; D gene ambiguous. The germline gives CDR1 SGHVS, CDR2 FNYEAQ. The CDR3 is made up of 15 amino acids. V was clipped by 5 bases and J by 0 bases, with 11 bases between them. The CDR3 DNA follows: TGTGCCAGCAGCCCAGGTTCCTATAGCAATCAGCCCCAGCATTTT. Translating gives CASSPGSYSNQPQHF.

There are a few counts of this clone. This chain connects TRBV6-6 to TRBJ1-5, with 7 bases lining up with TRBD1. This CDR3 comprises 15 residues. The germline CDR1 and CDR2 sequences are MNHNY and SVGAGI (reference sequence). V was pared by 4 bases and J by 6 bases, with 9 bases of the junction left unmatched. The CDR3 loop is CASSFSDRAGQPQHF. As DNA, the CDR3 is TGTGCCAGCAGTTTTTCAGACAGGGCTGGTCAGCCCCAGCATTTT.

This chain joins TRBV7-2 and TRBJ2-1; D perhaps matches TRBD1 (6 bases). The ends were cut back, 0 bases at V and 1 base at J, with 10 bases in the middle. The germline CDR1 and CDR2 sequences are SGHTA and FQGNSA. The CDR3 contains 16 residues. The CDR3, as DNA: TGTGCCAGCAGCTTAGCAGGGACACCTTCCTACAATGAGCAGTTCTTC. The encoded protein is CASSLAGTPSYNEQFF.

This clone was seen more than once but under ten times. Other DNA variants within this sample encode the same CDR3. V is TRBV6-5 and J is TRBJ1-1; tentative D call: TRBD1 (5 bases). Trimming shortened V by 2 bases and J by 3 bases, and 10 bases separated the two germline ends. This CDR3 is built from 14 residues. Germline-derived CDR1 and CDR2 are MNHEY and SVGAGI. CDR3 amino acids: CASSYKGVDTEAFF. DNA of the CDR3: TGTGCCAGCAGTTACAAAGGGGTGGACACTGAAGCTTTCTTT.

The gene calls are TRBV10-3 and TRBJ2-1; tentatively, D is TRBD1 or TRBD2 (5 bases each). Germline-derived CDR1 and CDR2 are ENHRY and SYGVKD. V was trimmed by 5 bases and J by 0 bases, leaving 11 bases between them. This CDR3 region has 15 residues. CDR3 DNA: TGTGCCATCAGTACCCGGGACCGCTCCTACAATGAGCAGTTCTTC. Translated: CAISTRDRSYNEQFF.

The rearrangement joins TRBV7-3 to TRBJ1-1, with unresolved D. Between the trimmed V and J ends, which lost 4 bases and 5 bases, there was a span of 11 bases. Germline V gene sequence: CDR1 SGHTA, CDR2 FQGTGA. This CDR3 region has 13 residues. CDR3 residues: CASSSTLGTEAFF. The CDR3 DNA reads TGTGCCAGCAGCTCCACCTTGGGGACTGAAGCTTTCTTT.